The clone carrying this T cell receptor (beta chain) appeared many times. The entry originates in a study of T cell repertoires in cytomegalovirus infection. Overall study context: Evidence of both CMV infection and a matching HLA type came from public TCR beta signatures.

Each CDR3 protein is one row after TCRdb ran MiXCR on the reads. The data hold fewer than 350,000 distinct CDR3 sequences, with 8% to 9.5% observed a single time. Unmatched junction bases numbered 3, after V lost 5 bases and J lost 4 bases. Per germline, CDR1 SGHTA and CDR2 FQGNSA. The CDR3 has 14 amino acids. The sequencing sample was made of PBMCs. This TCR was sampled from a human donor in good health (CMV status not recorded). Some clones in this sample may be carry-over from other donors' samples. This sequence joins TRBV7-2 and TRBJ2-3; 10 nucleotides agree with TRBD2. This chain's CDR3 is CASSPGTSADTQYF. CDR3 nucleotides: TGTGCCAGCAGCCCAGGGACTAGCGCAGATACGCAGTATTTT.